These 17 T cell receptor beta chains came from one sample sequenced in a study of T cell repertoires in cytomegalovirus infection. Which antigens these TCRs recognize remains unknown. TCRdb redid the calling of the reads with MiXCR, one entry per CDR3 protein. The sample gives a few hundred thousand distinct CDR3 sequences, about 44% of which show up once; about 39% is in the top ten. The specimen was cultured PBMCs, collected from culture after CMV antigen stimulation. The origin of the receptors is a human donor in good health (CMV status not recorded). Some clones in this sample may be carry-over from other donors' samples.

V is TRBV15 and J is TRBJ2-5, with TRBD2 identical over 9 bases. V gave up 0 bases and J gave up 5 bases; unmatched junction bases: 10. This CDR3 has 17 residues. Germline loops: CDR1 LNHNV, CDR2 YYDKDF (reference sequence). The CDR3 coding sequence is TGTGCCACCAGCAGAGATCTCCGGCGGGAGGGCCGGGAGACCCAGTACTTC. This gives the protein CATSRDLRREGRETQYF.

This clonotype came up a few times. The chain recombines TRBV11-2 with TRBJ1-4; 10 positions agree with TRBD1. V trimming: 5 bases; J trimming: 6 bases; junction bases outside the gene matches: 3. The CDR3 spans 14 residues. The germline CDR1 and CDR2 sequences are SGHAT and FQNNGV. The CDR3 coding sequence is TGTGCCAGCAGCGCGGGGACAGGGGATGAAAAACTGTTTTTT. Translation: CASSAGTGDEKLFF.

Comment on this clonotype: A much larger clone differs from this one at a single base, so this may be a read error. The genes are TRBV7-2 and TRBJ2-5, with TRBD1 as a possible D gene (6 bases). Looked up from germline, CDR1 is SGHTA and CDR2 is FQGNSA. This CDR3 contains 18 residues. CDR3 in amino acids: CASSSLLWGRFAAETRYF. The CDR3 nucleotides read TGTGCCAGCAGCTCCCTTTTGTGGGGGCGGTTCGCGGCGGAGACCCGGTACTTC.

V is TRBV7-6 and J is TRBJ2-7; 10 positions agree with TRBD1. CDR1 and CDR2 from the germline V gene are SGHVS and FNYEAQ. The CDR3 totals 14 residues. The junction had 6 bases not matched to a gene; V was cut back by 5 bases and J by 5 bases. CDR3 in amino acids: CASSRDRGNHEQYF. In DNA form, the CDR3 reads TGTGCCAGCAGCCGGGACAGGGGAAATCACGAGCAGTACTTC.

The DNA of the CDR3 is TGTGCCAGCAGTTACTCGCGGCTAGCGGGAGCCCCAAATGAGCAGTTCTTC. Translating it yields CASSYSRLAGAPNEQFF. The chain links TRBV6-5 to TRBJ2-1; 10 bases fit TRBD2. Per germline, CDR1 MNHEY and CDR2 SVGAGI. V lost 0 bases, J lost 7 bases, and 9 bases stayed unmatched. The CDR3 extends over 17 amino acids.

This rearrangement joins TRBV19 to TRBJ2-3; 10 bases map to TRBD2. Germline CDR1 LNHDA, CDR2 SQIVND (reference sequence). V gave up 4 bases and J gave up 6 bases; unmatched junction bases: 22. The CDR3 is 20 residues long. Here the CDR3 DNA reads TGTGCCAGTAGTACTCAAGCGGGGGGGCCAATCACAGATCTGTCGGATACGCAGTATTTT. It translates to CASSTQAGGPITDLSDTQYF.

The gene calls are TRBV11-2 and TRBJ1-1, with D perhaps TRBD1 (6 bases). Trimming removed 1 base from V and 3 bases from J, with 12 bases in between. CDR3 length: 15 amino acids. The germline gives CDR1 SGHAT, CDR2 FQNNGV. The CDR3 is CASSLGAGADTEAFF. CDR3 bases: TGTGCCAGCAGCTTAGGGGCAGGGGCGGACACTGAAGCTTTCTTT.

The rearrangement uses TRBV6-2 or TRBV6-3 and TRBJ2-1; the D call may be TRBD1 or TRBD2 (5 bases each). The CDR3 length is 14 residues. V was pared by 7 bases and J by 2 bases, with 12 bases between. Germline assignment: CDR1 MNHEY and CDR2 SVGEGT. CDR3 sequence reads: CASTRDGTYNEQFF. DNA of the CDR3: TGTGCCAGCACCAGGGACGGCACCTACAATGAGCAGTTCTTC.

CDR3 amino acids: CASSERIPGANVLTF. CDR3 coding DNA: TGTGCCAGCAGTGAGAGAATACCTGGGGCCAACGTCCTGACTTTC. The chain couples TRBV6-5 to TRBJ2-6; D is uncertain. This CDR3 spans 15 amino acids. Germline V gene lookup returns CDR1 MNHEY and CDR2 SVGAGI. V was trimmed by 5 bases and J by 2 bases, leaving 10 bases between them.

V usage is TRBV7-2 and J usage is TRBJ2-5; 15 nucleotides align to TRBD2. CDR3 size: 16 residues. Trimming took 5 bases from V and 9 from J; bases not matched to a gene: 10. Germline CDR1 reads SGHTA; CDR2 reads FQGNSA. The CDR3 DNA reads TGTGCCAGCAGCGTCGGACTAGCGGGAGGGATGGCGGCCCAGTACTTC. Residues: CASSVGLAGGMAAQYF.

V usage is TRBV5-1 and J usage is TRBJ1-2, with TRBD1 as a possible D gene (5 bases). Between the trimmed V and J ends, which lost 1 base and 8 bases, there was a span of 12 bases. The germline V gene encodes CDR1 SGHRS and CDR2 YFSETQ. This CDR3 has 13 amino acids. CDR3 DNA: TGCGCCAGCAGCTTGTCACAGGATCGCGGCTACACCTTC. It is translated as CASSLSQDRGYTF.

The CDR3 DNA reads as TGTGCCAGCAGCCCCTCGTGGGGCGGTGAGCAGTTCTTC. Translating it yields CASSPSWGGEQFF. This chain links TRBV5-4 with TRBJ2-1, with TRBD1 as a possible D gene (5 bases). Deletions cut 4 bases from V and 9 bases from J, with 14 bases between. The germline V gene has CDR1 SGHNT and CDR2 YYREEE (reference sequence). The CDR3 is 13 residues long.

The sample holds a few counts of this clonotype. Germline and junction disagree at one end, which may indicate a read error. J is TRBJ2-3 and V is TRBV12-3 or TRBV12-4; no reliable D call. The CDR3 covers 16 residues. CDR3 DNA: TGTGCCACCAGTCAGTTATGGGCTAGTTTGACAGATACGCAGTATTTT. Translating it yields CATSQLWASLTDTQYF.

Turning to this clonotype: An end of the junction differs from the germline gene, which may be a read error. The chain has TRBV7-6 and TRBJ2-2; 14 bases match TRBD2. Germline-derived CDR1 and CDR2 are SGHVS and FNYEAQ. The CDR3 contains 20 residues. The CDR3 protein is CASSLAPGLAGALNTGELFF. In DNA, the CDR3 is TGTGCCAGCAGCCTAGCCCCGGGACTAGCGGGAGCCTTGAACACCGGGGAGCTGTTTTTT. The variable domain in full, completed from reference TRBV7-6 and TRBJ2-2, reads GAGVSQSPRYKVTKRGQDVALRCDPISGHVSLYWYRQALGQGPEFLTYFNYEAQQDKSGLPNDRFSAERPEGSISTLTIQRTEQRDSAMYRCASSLAPGLAGALNTGELFFGEGSRLTVL.

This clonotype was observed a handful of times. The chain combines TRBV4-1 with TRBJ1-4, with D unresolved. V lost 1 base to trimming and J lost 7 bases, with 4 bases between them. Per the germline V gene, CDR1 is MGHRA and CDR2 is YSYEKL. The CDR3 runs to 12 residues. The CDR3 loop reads CASSQVGEKLFF. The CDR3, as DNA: TGCGCCAGCAGCCAAGTCGGTGAAAAACTGTTTTTT.

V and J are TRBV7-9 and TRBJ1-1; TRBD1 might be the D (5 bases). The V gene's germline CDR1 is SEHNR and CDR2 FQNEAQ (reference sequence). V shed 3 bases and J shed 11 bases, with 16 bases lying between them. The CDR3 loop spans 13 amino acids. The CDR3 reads CASSFSGRVNAFF. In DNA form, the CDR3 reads TGTGCCAGCAGCTTCTCAGGGAGGGTAAATGCTTTCTTT. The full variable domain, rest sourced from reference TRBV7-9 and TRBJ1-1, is DTGVSQNPRHKITKRGQNVTFRCDPISEHNRLYWYRQTLGQGPEFLTYFQNEAQLEKSRLLSDRFSAERPKGSFSTLEIQRTEQGDSAMYLCASSFSGRVNAFFGQGTRLTVV.

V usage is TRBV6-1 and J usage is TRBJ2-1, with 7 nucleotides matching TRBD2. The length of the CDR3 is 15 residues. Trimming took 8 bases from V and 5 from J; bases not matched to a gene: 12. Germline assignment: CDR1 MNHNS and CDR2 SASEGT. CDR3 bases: TGTGCCAGCGCTCTTCATGCGGGGGTCAACAATGAGCAGTTCTTC. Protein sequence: CASALHAGVNNEQFF.